The subject of this entry is one T cell receptor beta chain. The antigen is unknown. The sample contains more than one DNA sequence encoding this CDR3. These data originate in a study of shared clonotypes between healthy human individuals. Points from the study as a whole: Donors were few, which limited the genetic and exposure-history diversity represented.

It was 200 ng DNA, 31,000 or so T cell genomes, that sorted-subset replicate PCRs used. Profiled with immunoSEQ multiplex PCR; TCRdb holds only in-frame clones, not every one. This sample carries some 2,000,000 clones, around 95% of them seen once, and the ten largest clones take about 0.13%. The CDR3 spans 12 residues. Trimming removed 6 bases from V and 2 bases from J, with 5 bases in between. The V gene's germline CDR1 is LNHDA and CDR2 SQIVND (reference sequence). The chain links TRBV19 to TRBJ2-1; D gene unclear. Sequenced material: naive CD4+ T cells sorted from blood. Described subset: CD45RA+ positively selected. The receptor was derived from a man aged 18 to 30 in good health. The CDR3 coding sequence is TGTGCCAGTAGCGCTACCTACAATGAGCAGTTCTTC. Protein: CASSATYNEQFF.